This record covers a single TCR beta chain. As yet, its antigen is unknown. The authors made TCR beta cDNA libraries by 5'RACE template switching. This switching added a universal primer site and UMIs. TCRdb re-called the 5' RACE reads and gives one entry per CDR3 protein, without DNA. The sample has hundreds of thousands of distinct CDR3 sequences. This record comes from a study of T cells expressing NK-cell markers. Whole-study results and caveats: There were a handful of donors in whom these clonotypes also led the CD3+CD56-NKG2C+ fraction.

This CDR3 is 16 amino acids long. Germline-derived CDR1 and CDR2 are LGHNA and YNFKEQ. This sequence was found in a woman between 18 and 69 years old in good health. The chain combines TRBV4-2 with TRBJ2-5; no DNA is available, so the TRBD2 call from TCRdb remains unchecked. Sequenced: blood T cells: a sorted CD56 or NKG2C T cell subset, CD4+ or CD8+ T cells, or bulk PBMC T cells (not recorded which). The CDR3 sequence is CASSQEGTRGSETQYF.